This T cell receptor (beta chain) was identified during a study of T cell responses to AZD1222 COVID-19 vaccine. Turning to the study itself: Analysis merged second doses at about 4 or about 12 weeks.

As for this clone: Its antigen is as yet unknown.

Overall study findings and caveats: Only five to seven AZD1222 recipients were seropositive at baseline. CD4 TCRs associated with vaccination spanned spike, dominating at 160-218 and 743-854. The sample set comprised mostly white British donors with more females, and clonal diversity was possibly underestimated.

Only in-frame clones appear in the TCRdb table, and some are missing; sequencing was by immunoSEQ multiplex PCR. Of approximately 90,000 clones listed, around 90% are singletons. CDR3 size: 15 residues. Deletions cut 5 bases from V and 4 bases from J, with 14 bases between. CDR1 is LNHNV, CDR2 YYDKDF, per germline (reference sequence). The clonotype was recovered from an adult in good health. This sequence joins TRBV15 and TRBJ2-2; possibly TRBD1 or TRBD2 for D (6 bases each). Specimen: peripheral blood, collected on day 0 of AZD1222 vaccination. The CDR3 region is CATSGLGGGTGELFF. DNA of the CDR3: TGTGCCACCAGCGGTTTGGGGGGCGGCACCGGGGAGCTGTTTTTT.